This T cell receptor beta chain was sequenced in a study of control samples from healthy donors and cancer patients. The assay was immunoSEQ multiplex PCR, and TCRdb's table has in-frame clones only and misses some. The profile shows 85,000 to 100,000 clones, approximately 95% of them singletons. The TCR comes from a man younger than 35 in good health. Sequenced material: blood.

The CDR3 loop reads CASSPQPGRTFPNTEAFF. The CDR3 DNA reads as TGCGCCAGCAGCCCTCAGCCGGGCCGCACGTTCCCGAACACTGAAGCTTTCTTT. The chain couples TRBV5-1 to TRBJ1-1; D is ambiguous. Germline V gives CDR1 SGHRS, CDR2 YFSETQ. The CDR3 contains 18 residues. V lost 4 bases to trimming and J lost 1 base, with 23 bases between them.